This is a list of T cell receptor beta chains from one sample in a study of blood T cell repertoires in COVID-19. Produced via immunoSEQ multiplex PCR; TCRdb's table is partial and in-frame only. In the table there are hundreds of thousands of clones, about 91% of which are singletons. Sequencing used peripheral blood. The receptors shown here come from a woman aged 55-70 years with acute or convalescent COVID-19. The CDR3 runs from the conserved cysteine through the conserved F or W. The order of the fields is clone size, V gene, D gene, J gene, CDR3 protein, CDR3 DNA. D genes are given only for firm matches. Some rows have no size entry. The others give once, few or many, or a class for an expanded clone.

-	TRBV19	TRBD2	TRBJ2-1	CASWASGRADEQFF	TGTGCCAGCTGGGCTAGCGGGAGGGCTGATGAGCAGTTCTTC
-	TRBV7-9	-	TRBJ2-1	CASSKEVNRVPGYNEQFF	TGTGCCAGCAGCAAGGAGGTTAACCGGGTGCCAGGCTACAATGAGCAGTTCTTC
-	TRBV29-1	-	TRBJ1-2	CSVEVSGGTYGYTF	TGCAGCGTTGAAGTCTCGGGGGGAACCTATGGCTACACCTTC
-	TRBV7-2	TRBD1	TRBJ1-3	CASSTDQGAEMYSGNTIYF	TGTGCCAGCAGCACAGACCAGGGGGCAGAAATGTACTCTGGAAACACCATATATTTT
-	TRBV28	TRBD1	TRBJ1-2	CASSFLTGVDGYTF	TGTGCCAGCAGTTTTTTGACAGGGGTGGATGGCTACACCTTC
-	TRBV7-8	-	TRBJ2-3	CASSLGVSGGAPSTDTQYF	TGTGCCAGCAGCTTAGGGGTTTCTGGGGGGGCCCCTAGCACAGATACGCAGTATTTT
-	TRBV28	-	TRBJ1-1	CASKYSRGRGWTEAFF	TGTGCCAGCAAATATAGTAGGGGCAGGGGATGGACTGAAGCTTTCTTT
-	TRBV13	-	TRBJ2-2	CASTPVAQGAFGELFF	TGTGCCAGCACCCCTGTCGCTCAAGGGGCATTCGGGGAGCTGTTTTTT
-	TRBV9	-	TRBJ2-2	CASSTSPLRSGELFF	TGTGCCAGCAGCACCTCCCCCCTGAGGTCCGGGGAGCTGTTTTTT
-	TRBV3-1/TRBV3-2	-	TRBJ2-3	CASSQDRVTDTQYF	TGTGCCAGCAGCCAAGATCGAGTCACAGATACGCAGTATTTT
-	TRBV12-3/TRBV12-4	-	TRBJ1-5	CASSSLRDQPQHF	TGTGCCAGCAGTTCGCTGAGGGATCAGCCCCAGCATTTT
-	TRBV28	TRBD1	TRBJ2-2	CASRKDRVNTGELFF	TGTGCCAGCAGGAAGGACAGGGTGAACACCGGGGAGCTGTTTTTT
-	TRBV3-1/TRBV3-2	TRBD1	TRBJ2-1	CASSQALRGRAYEQFF	TGTGCCAGCAGCCAGGCCCTCAGGGGGCGGGCATATGAGCAGTTCTTC
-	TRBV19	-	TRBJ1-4	CASSLVLEKLFF	TGTGCCAGTAGTCTTGTCCTGGAAAAACTGTTTTTT
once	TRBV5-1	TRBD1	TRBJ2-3	CASSLGQGAGSSTDTQYF	TGCGCCAGCAGCTTGGGACAGGGGGCCGGATCTAGCACAGATACGCAGTATTTT
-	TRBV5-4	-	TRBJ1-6	CASSHIQDSPLHF	TGTGCCAGCAGCCACATACAGGATTCACCCCTCCACTTT
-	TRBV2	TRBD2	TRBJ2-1	CASRSRGVYNEQFF	TGTGCCAGCAGGTCACGGGGGGTCTACAATGAGCAGTTCTTC
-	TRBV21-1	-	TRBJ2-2	CASSPTNGTSGATGELFF	TGTGCCAGCTCCCCAACGAATGGGACTAGCGGGGCCACCGGGGAGCTGTTTTTT
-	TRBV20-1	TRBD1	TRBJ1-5	CSASRQGAQPQHF	TGCAGTGCTAGTCGACAGGGGGCTCAGCCCCAGCATTTT
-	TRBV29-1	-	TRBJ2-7	CSVEEGSGHEQYF	TGCAGCGTTGAAGAGGGCAGTGGCCACGAGCAGTACTTC